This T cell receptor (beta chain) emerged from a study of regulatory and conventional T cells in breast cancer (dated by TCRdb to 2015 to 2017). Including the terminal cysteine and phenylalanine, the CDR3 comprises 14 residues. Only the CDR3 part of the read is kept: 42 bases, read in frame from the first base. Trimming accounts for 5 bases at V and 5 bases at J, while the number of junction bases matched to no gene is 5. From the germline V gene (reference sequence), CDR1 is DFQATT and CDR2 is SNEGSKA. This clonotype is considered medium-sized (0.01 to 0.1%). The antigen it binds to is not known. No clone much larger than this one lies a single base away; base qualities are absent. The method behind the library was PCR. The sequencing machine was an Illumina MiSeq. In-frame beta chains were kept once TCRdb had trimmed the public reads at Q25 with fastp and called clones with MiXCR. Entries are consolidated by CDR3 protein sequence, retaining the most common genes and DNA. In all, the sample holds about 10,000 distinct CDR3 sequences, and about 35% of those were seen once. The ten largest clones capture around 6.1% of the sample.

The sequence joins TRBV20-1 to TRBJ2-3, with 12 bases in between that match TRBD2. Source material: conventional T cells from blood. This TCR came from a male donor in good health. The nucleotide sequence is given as TGCAGTGCTCTAGCGGGGGGGCGCAAAGATACGCAGTATTTT. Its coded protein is CSALAGGRKDTQYF.